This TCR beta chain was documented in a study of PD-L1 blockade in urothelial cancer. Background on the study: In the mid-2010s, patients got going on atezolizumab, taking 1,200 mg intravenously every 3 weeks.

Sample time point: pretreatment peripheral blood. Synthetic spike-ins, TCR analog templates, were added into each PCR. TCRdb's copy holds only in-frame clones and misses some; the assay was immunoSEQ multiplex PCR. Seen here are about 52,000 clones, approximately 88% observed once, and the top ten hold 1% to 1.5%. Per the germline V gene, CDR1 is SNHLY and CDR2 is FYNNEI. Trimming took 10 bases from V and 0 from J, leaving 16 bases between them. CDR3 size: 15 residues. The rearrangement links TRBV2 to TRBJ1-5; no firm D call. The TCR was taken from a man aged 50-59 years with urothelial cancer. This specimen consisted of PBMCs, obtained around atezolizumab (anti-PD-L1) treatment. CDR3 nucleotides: TGTGCCACCTCGCGAACGTGGTATAGCAATCAGCCCCAGCATTTT. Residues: CATSRTWYSNQPQHF.